Each of the 27 T cell receptor beta chains below was sequenced from the same sample in a study of T-cell memory formation after mild COVID-19. Each CDR3 protein gets one entry after TCRdb re-called the 5' RACE reads with MiXCR. The table includes 300,000 to 350,000 distinct CDR3 sequences, around 15% detected once. Sequenced sample: PBMCs or a T cell subset sorted from them (not recorded which). These receptors all stem from a man aged 18 to 29 who had mild COVID-19 (a few samples of this study predate the infection). Cell type and time point are not known.

The chain links TRBV6-2 or TRBV6-3 to TRBJ1-2; tentatively, D is TRBD1 (6 bases). The CDR3 sequence is 13 residues long. Germline CDR1 and CDR2: MNHEY and SVGEGT. V lost 7 bases and J lost 7, with 16 bases in between. The CDR3: CASTTTGRSGYTF. In DNA, the CDR3 is TGTGCCAGCACCACGACAGGTCGGTCTGGCTACACCTTC.

This chain joins TRBV5-1 and TRBJ2-2, with unresolved D. CDR1 and CDR2 (germline): SGHRS, YFSETQ. The CDR3 has 14 residues. Deletions cut 4 bases from V and 7 bases from J, with 14 bases between. CDR3 residues: CASSVGSVGGELFF. The CDR3, as DNA: TGCGCCAGCAGCGTGGGCTCGGTTGGCGGGGAGCTGTTTTTT.

In its sample, this clonotype was seen many times. The chain employs TRBV15 and TRBJ2-3; D is ambiguous. The CDR3 runs 14 residues. V lost 1 base and J 6 bases, leaving 11 bases between the germline ends. Germline CDR1 is LNHNV and CDR2 is YYDKDF (reference sequence). The CDR3, as DNA: TGTGCCACCAGCAGAGGCCTTCTACGGGATACGCAGTATTTT. Its translation: CATSRGLLRDTQYF.

This clonotype has just a few counts. The chain has TRBV7-8 and TRBJ1-6; possible D gene TRBD1, 6 bases. CDR1 is SGHVS and CDR2 is FQNEAQ in the germline V gene. The CDR3 spans 17 residues. The V gene lost 4 bases and the J gene lost 1 base, with 14 bases spanning the gap. CDR3 loop: CASSSHAGASYNSPLHF. Written as DNA, the CDR3 is TGTGCCAGCAGCTCCCACGCAGGGGCGTCCTATAATTCACCCCTCCACTTT.

This clonotype was counted between two and nine times. This chain links TRBV6-5 with TRBJ1-1; no clear D gene. The ends were cut back, 7 bases at V and 5 bases at J, with 11 bases in the middle. The CDR3 runs 12 residues. The germline V gene encodes CDR1 MNHEY and CDR2 SVGAGI. The CDR3 bases are TGTGCCAGCACCTCGCGTGGAACTGAAGCTTTCTTT. Protein: CASTSRGTEAFF.

The chain carries TRBV12-5 and TRBJ1-1, with 11 positions matching TRBD1. V lost 3 bases and J lost 5; bases outside the gene matches: 23. Germline-derived CDR1 and CDR2 are LGHNT and FRNRAP. The CDR3 runs 21 residues. The CDR3 reads CASGFGRTGGPERQGVTEAFF. CDR3 sequence (DNA): TGTGCTAGTGGTTTTGGGCGGACAGGGGGCCCCGAAAGGCAAGGGGTGACTGAAGCTTTCTTT.

The DNA of the CDR3 is TGCGCCAGCAGCCAAGACCCCCTCCTTCTTCAGTCAGATACGCAGTATTTT. This sequence encodes CASSQDPLLLQSDTQYF. This chain joins TRBV4-1 and TRBJ2-3, with D unclear. V was trimmed by 0 bases and J by 4 bases, leaving 17 bases between them. Germline V gene data show CDR1 as MGHRA and CDR2 as YSYEKL. CDR3 length: 17 residues.

Many counts were recorded for this clonotype. This chain uses TRBV12-3 or TRBV12-4 with TRBJ2-4, with TRBD1 matching over 12 bases. The trim removed 4 bases at V and 6 bases at J, leaving 7 bases unmatched. The CDR3 is 16 residues long. The CDR3 is CASSSRDRGRVNIQYF. The CDR3 nucleotides are TGTGCCAGCAGTTCTCGGGACAGGGGGCGAGTAAACATTCAGTACTTC.

The rearrangement uses TRBV12-3 or TRBV12-4 and TRBJ2-5; no reliable D call. Trimming shortened V by 0 bases and J by 0 bases, and 5 bases separated the two germline ends. The CDR3 is 14 amino acids. CDR3 coding DNA: TGTGCCAGCAGTTTAGCCTCGTACCAAGAGACCCAGTACTTC. This sequence encodes CASSLASYQETQYF.

The chain joins TRBV27 to TRBJ2-1, with D possibly matching TRBD1 (7 bases). Trimming removed 11 bases from V and 7 bases from J, with 15 bases in between. This CDR3 has 12 amino acids. The germline CDR1 and CDR2 sequences are MNHEY and SMNVEV (reference sequence). CDR3 sequence reads: CAVAEGANEQFF. The CDR3 DNA is TGTGCCGTCGCGGAGGGGGCGAATGAGCAGTTCTTC.

The CDR3 region has the DNA TGTGCCAGCAGCAGCATCTCCTGGGCTGGAAACACCATATATTTT. Translating it yields CASSSISWAGNTIYF. The V call is TRBV7-2, the J call TRBJ1-3; no clear D gene. V was trimmed by 5 bases and J by 2 bases, leaving 13 bases between them. This CDR3 has 15 amino acids. CDR1 and CDR2 from the germline V gene are SGHTA and FQGNSA. Full variable domain (remainder filled in from reference TRBV7-2 and TRBJ1-3): GAGVSQSPSNKVTEKGKDVELRCDPISGHTALYWYRQSLGQGLEFLIYFQGNSAPDKSGLPSDRFSAERTGGSVSTLTIQRTQQEDSAVYLCASSSISWAGNTIYFGEGSWLTVV.

V is TRBV9 and J is TRBJ2-2; D is uncertain. Germline V gives CDR1 SGDLS, CDR2 YYNGEE. The CDR3 totals 15 residues. Trimming cost V 7 bases and J 3 bases, with 16 bases left between them. CDR3 DNA: TGTGCCAGCGGCCACTCATCTGATTACACCGGGGAGCTGTTTTTT. Protein product: CASGHSSDYTGELFF.

This clonotype turned up a few times. V and J are TRBV29-1 and TRBJ1-2; D not certain. The germline V gene has CDR1 SQVTM and CDR2 ANQGSEA. V was shortened by 4 bases and J by 4 bases, with 10 bases between the two germline ends. The CDR3 has 12 residues. The CDR3 is CSVVFSPYGYTF. The CDR3 DNA follows: TGCAGCGTTGTCTTCTCCCCCTATGGCTACACCTTC.

This clonotype was counted between two and nine times. The V call is TRBV4-3, the J call TRBJ2-1, with TRBD2 identical over 10 bases. V was pared by 3 bases and J by 7 bases, with 9 bases of the junction left unmatched. The CDR3 contains 16 residues. Germline V gene sequence: CDR1 LGHNA, CDR2 YSLEER. Here the CDR3 reads CASSHPGAGGPNEQFF. The CDR3 region has the DNA TGCGCCAGCAGCCACCCCGGAGCGGGGGGGCCTAATGAGCAGTTCTTC.

The table lists this clonotype with a few counts. The chain recombines TRBV5-1 with TRBJ2-7, with D possibly TRBD2 on 5 matching bases. The length of the CDR3 is 14 residues. The V gene's germline CDR1 is SGHRS and CDR2 YFSETQ. V was cut by 2 bases and J by 3 bases, with 12 bases left in between. The CDR3 spells CASSLPRGGYEQYF. CDR3 DNA: TGCGCCAGCAGCTTACCCCGCGGAGGCTACGAGCAGTACTTC.

This sequence joins TRBV4-1 and TRBJ2-3; the D gene is possibly TRBD2 (7 bases). This CDR3 region has 16 residues. Germline loops: CDR1 MGHRA, CDR2 YSYEKL. Deletions cut 1 base from V and 5 bases from J, with 16 bases between. The CDR3 DNA follows: TGCGCCAGCAGCCAAGGACGGGGGGCCGGTTTAGATACGCAGTATTTT. It codes for CASSQGRGAGLDTQYF.

This clonotype was found a few times. The rearrangement joins TRBV12-3 or TRBV12-4 to TRBJ2-5, with 8 bases matching TRBD2. Trimming removed 1 base from V and 5 bases from J; junction bases left unmatched: 3. The CDR3 has 14 amino acids. The CDR3 region is CASSLGRGDETQYF. The CDR3 bases are TGTGCCAGCAGTTTAGGGCGGGGGGACGAGACCCAGTACTTC.

The V and J genes are TRBV12-5 and TRBJ2-3, with D perhaps TRBD1 or TRBD2 (5 bases each). The CDR3 consists of 14 residues. V dropped 5 bases and J dropped 5 bases, with 14 bases sitting between them. Germline V gene data show CDR1 as LGHNT and CDR2 as FRNRAP. The chain's CDR3 is CASGPGRSLDTQYF. For the CDR3, the DNA is TGTGCTAGTGGTCCGGGACGGAGCCTAGATACGCAGTATTTT.

The chain employs TRBV12-3 or TRBV12-4 and TRBJ1-1, with D possibly matching TRBD1 (5 bases). V was clipped by 4 bases and J by 1 base, with 13 bases between them. CDR3 length: 15 amino acids. CDR3 protein: CASSSGGRRNTEAFF. CDR3 in DNA: TGTGCCAGCAGTTCGGGGGGACGCAGGAACACTGAAGCTTTCTTT.

This clonotype was detected ten times or more. V usage is TRBV5-6 and J usage is TRBJ1-3; 8 positions agree with TRBD1. Germline values: CDR1 SGHDT, CDR2 YYEEEE. The junction had 7 bases not matched to a gene; V was cut back by 2 bases and J by 3 bases. CDR3 length: 16 residues. CDR3 in amino acids: CASSFWTGNIGNTIYF. In DNA, the CDR3 is TGTGCCAGCAGCTTTTGGACAGGGAATATTGGAAACACCATATATTTT. The whole variable domain, filled in from reference TRBV5-6 and TRBJ1-3, reads DAGVTQSPTHLIKTRGQQVTLRCSPKSGHDTVSWYQQALGQGPQFIFQYYEEEERQRGNFPDRFSGHQFPNYSSELNVNALLLGDSALYLCASSFWTGNIGNTIYFGEGSWLTVV.

The V gene is TRBV7-2, the J gene TRBJ1-5; D is unclear. V gave up 5 bases and J gave up 7 bases, with 21 bases separating them. Per germline, CDR1 SGHTA and CDR2 FQGNSA. The CDR3 has 16 residues. This chain's CDR3 is CASSHGASRNGQPQHF. In DNA form, the CDR3 reads TGTGCCAGCAGCCACGGTGCAAGCAGGAACGGCCAGCCCCAGCATTTT.

At least ten counts were recorded for this clonotype. This chain links TRBV25-1 with TRBJ2-3; weak D call: TRBD2 (7 bases). Germline V CDR1 and CDR2: MGHDK, SYGVNS. The CDR3 sequence is 14 residues long. The V gene lost 8 bases and the J gene lost 4 bases, with 16 bases spanning the gap. In DNA, the CDR3 is TGTGCCAGCGAGTGGGGGGGCCGGGCAGATACGCAGTATTTT. This gives the protein CASEWGGRADTQYF.

The rearrangement joins TRBV5-1 to TRBJ1-1; 9 positions agree with TRBD1. The CDR3 sequence is 17 residues long. Per the germline V gene, CDR1 is SGHRS and CDR2 is YFSETQ. Losses at the gene ends were 4 bases for V and 0 bases for J; bases not matched to a gene: 10. This CDR3 is CASSLTGTGLLNTEAFF. The CDR3 nucleotides are TGCGCCAGCAGCCTCACCGGGACAGGGTTGCTGAACACTGAAGCTTTCTTT.

The CDR3 sequence is CASSFDETQYF. Written as DNA, the CDR3 is TGCGCCAGCAGCTTCGACGAGACCCAGTACTTC. The chain recombines TRBV5-1 with TRBJ2-5; D unresolved. V lost 2 bases and J lost 5, with 4 bases in between. This CDR3 is 11 amino acids long. Germline CDR1 SGHRS, CDR2 YFSETQ.

V gene TRBV4-3 combines with J gene TRBJ2-1; D gene uncertain. The CDR3 covers 15 residues. Trimming cost V 3 bases and J 1 base, with 10 bases left between them. Germline V gives CDR1 LGHNA, CDR2 YSLEER. Written as DNA, the CDR3 is TGCGCCAGCAGCCAGGTAGGGCGGTCCTACAATGAGCAGTTCTTC. Protein product: CASSQVGRSYNEQFF.

The sample holds a few counts of this clonotype. CDR3 sequence: CASSFSGQGAKTQYF. In DNA, the CDR3 is TGCGCCAGCAGCTTTTCGGGACAGGGCGCGAAGACCCAGTACTTC. The J gene is TRBJ2-5, the V gene TRBV5-1; 9 nucleotides align to TRBD1. Germline loops: CDR1 SGHRS, CDR2 YFSETQ. With 2 bases clipped from V and 6 bases from J, the junction kept 8 bases outside the gene matches. This CDR3 spans 15 amino acids.

The chain is built from TRBV28 and TRBJ1-2; 8 bases map to TRBD1. This CDR3 region has 17 residues. The germline CDR1 and CDR2 sequences are MDHEN and SYDVKM. After removal of 3 bases from V and 3 bases from J, the junction contained 12 bases not matched to a gene. As DNA, the CDR3 is TGTGCCAGCAGTTTCCCCCCCAGTTTGGACAGGGACTATGGCTACACCTTC. This gives the protein CASSFPPSLDRDYGYTF.